Below, 18 T cell receptor beta chains from the same sample are listed, as sequenced in a study of T-cell reconstitution after alpha-beta-depleted transplantation in children. It was with unique molecular identifiers that the TCRbeta library was prepared. TCRdb independently ran MiXCR on the PCR reads; one entry per CDR3 protein. The sample lists about 97,000 distinct CDR3 sequences, approximately 6% occurring once. The sequencing used PBMCs, mostly from graft donor cells, collected 60 days after TCRalphabeta/CD19-depleted stem cell transplant. Receptors originate from a female patient aged 2-10 years who had a stem cell transplant for Fanconi anemia, so the T cells may come from the graft donor.

This clonotype showed up many times. This chain links TRBV7-9 with TRBJ2-4; 7 bases fit TRBD1. The CDR3 spans 14 residues. The trim removed 5 bases at V and 8 bases at J, leaving 9 bases unmatched. Germline V gives CDR1 SEHNR, CDR2 FQNEAQ (reference sequence). CDR3 in amino acids: CASSGRGGAYIQYF. In nucleotides, the CDR3 is TGTGCCAGCAGCGGCCGAGGGGGCGCATACATTCAGTACTTC.

This clonotype has a count of ten or more. The chain couples TRBV12-3 or TRBV12-4 to TRBJ2-2; tentative D call: TRBD1 (5 bases). This CDR3 comprises 14 residues. V dropped 5 bases and J dropped 1 base, with 8 bases sitting between them. For the CDR3, the DNA is TGTGCCAGCAGTCCTCAGGGGAACACCGGGGAGCTGTTTTTT. Translating gives CASSPQGNTGELFF.

This sequence joins TRBV20-1 and TRBJ2-5; D may be TRBD1 or TRBD2 (6 bases each). Germline values: CDR1 DFQATT, CDR2 SNEGSKA (reference sequence). The CDR3 covers 15 residues. Trimming removed 3 bases from V and 6 bases from J, with 20 bases in between. The CDR3 DNA is TGCAGTGCTAGTAGGTGGGGGGCCTCTCAACAGACCCAGTACTTC. It translates to CSASRWGASQQTQYF.

This clonotype has ten or more counts. The rearrangement uses TRBV9 and TRBJ2-1; D remains unclear. V lost 2 bases, J lost 4 bases, and 10 bases lay in between. In germline, CDR1 is SGDLS, CDR2 YYNGEE. This CDR3 has 14 amino acids. CDR3 in amino acids: CASSVRPQYNEQFF. CDR3 in DNA: TGTGCCAGCAGCGTCCGCCCCCAGTACAATGAGCAGTTCTTC.

In this sample, this clonotype turned up many times. J is TRBJ2-7 and V is TRBV18, with TRBD1 matching over 9 bases. J was trimmed by 1 base and V by 6 bases; bases with no gene match: 7. Germline CDR1 is KGHSH and CDR2 is LQKENI. This CDR3 is built from 15 residues. Here the CDR3 DNA reads TGTGCCAGCTCCCAACCGGGACAGGGTTCCTACGAGCAGTACTTC. Its translation: CASSQPGQGSYEQYF. The whole variable domain, filled in from reference TRBV18 and TRBJ2-7, reads NAGVMQNPRHLVRRRGQEARLRCSPMKGHSHVYWYRQLPEEGLKFMVYLQKENIIDESGMPKERFSAEFPKEGPSILRIQQVVRGDSAAYFCASSQPGQGSYEQYFGPGTRLTVT.

This clonotype was counted many times. The V and J genes are TRBV15 and TRBJ2-7, with D maybe TRBD2 (6 bases). This CDR3 is 18 amino acids long. Germline CDR1 LNHNV, CDR2 YYDKDF (reference sequence). With 1 base removed from V and 3 bases from J, the gap between germline ends came to 22 bases. In DNA form, the CDR3 reads TGTGCCACCAGCAGAGCGTTGGGGACTTGGACAAGGATCTACGAGCAGTACTTC. Its translation: CATSRALGTWTRIYEQYF.

This clonotype was observed at least ten times. V usage is TRBV20-1 and J usage is TRBJ2-3; 9 bases align to TRBD2. In germline, CDR1 is DFQATT, CDR2 SNEGSKA (reference sequence). V lost 5 bases to trimming and J lost 0 bases; unmatched junction nucleotides: 9. The CDR3 spans 16 residues. Written as DNA, the CDR3 is TGCAGTGCTCTTTGGGCGGGAGGGTGGAGCACAGATACGCAGTATTTT. Its protein product is CSALWAGGWSTDTQYF.

This clonotype showed up just a few times. The chain combines TRBV6-5 with TRBJ2-1, with 7 bases identical to TRBD1. Trimming cost V 1 base and J 7 bases; bases outside gene matches: 10. There are 16 residues in the CDR3. Germline assignment: CDR1 MNHEY and CDR2 SVGAGI. The CDR3 DNA reads as TGTGCCAGCAGTTACTGGGCCAGGGGGATTGGGAATGAGCAGTTCTTC. Amino acid sequence: CASSYWARGIGNEQFF.

This clonotype was found many times. The V call is TRBV4-1, the J call TRBJ2-3; TRBD2 is a possible D gene (6 bases). Germline CDR1 is MGHRA and CDR2 is YSYEKL. Between the trimmed V and J ends, which lost 2 bases and 2 bases, there was a span of 14 bases. The CDR3 runs 16 residues. The CDR3 loop is CASSQFLRDFTDTQYF. CDR3 nucleotide sequence: TGCGCCAGCAGCCAATTTTTGCGGGACTTCACAGATACGCAGTATTTT.

There are many counts of this clonotype. The rearrangement joins TRBV28 to TRBJ2-7; D is possibly TRBD1 or TRBD2 (5 bases each). Trimming stripped 3 bases from V and 3 bases from J, with 15 bases between. The CDR3 is 15 amino acids. Germline V CDR1 and CDR2: MDHEN, SYDVKM. CDR3 in amino acids: CASSLWAGTRYEQYF. The CDR3 DNA follows: TGTGCCAGCAGTTTGTGGGCAGGGACCCGCTACGAGCAGTACTTC. The entire variable domain, with the rest obtained from reference TRBV28 and TRBJ2-7, is as follows: DVKVTQSSRYLVKRTGEKVFLECVQDMDHENMFWYRQDPGLGLRLIYFSYDVKMKEKGDIPEGYSVSREKKERFSLILESASTNQTSMYLCASSLWAGTRYEQYFGPGTRLTVT.

Turning to this clonotype: This may arise from a read error, as a much more abundant clone is one base away. V usage is TRBV24-1 and J usage is TRBJ2-1, with a weak D call TRBD2 (5 bases). CDR3 length: 15 amino acids. Deletions cut 1 base from V and 9 bases from J, with 15 bases between. Germline CDR1 reads KGHDR; CDR2 reads SFDVKD. CDR3 DNA: TGTGCCACCAGTGATTTCAGGAGGCTTCACGGTGAGCAGTTCTTC. Translated: CATSDFRRLHGEQFF.

This clonotype was seen many times. The CDR3 loop reads CASSSGLAGGPYEQYF. The DNA of the CDR3 is TGTGCCAGCAGTTCAGGACTAGCGGGAGGGCCTTACGAGCAGTACTTC. This chain links TRBV27 with TRBJ2-7, with 15 bases lining up with TRBD2. The CDR3 is made up of 16 amino acids. Trimming cost V 4 bases and J 4 bases; bases outside gene matches: 5. The V gene's germline CDR1 is MNHEY and CDR2 SMNVEV (reference sequence).

This clonotype has just a few counts. This chain uses TRBV20-1 with TRBJ2-3; D may match TRBD1 or TRBD2 (7 bases each). V was pared by 3 bases and J by 4 bases, with 41 bases between. This CDR3 region has 23 residues. CDR1 is DFQATT, CDR2 SNEGSKA, per germline (reference sequence). The CDR3 is CSARDPGGDFTHSKDLVADTQYF. CDR3 sequence (DNA): TGCAGTGCTAGGGATCCAGGGGGGGACTTTACGCACAGCAAGGATTTGGTGGCAGATACGCAGTATTTT.

CDR3 protein: CSVAGGRIPSDTQYF. In nucleotides, the CDR3 is TGCAGTGTAGCGGGGGGCCGAATCCCATCAGATACGCAGTATTTT. The chain employs TRBV20-1 and TRBJ2-3; 10 bases match TRBD2. The CDR3 sequence is 15 residues long. Germline-derived CDR1 and CDR2 are DFQATT and SNEGSKA (reference sequence). V was clipped by 7 bases and J by 4 bases; unmatched bases: 11.

The CDR3 nucleotides read TGTGCCAGCAGTTACGCCCGGGACTCTGGGGCCAACGTCCTGACTTTC. This gives the protein CASSYARDSGANVLTF. The rearrangement links TRBV6-5 to TRBJ2-6, with D maybe TRBD2 (5 bases). Germline assignment: CDR1 MNHEY and CDR2 SVGAGI. The CDR3 contains 16 residues. The V gene lost 2 bases and the J gene lost 0 bases, with 8 bases spanning the gap.

There are a few counts of this clonotype. This chain connects TRBV4-2 to TRBJ2-5; 14 nucleotides match TRBD2. Germline lookup yields CDR1 LGHNA and CDR2 YNFKEQ. With V trimmed by 1 base and J by 5 bases, 3 bases remained unmatched. The CDR3 is 16 amino acids. This CDR3 is CASSQGLAGGEETQYF. The CDR3 nucleotides read TGTGCCAGCAGCCAAGGACTAGCGGGAGGGGAGGAGACCCAGTACTTC.

In its sample, this clonotype was seen many times. V usage is TRBV20-1 and J usage is TRBJ2-1, with D perhaps given as TRBD1 or TRBD2 (6 bases each). This CDR3 is built from 12 residues. Trimming shortened V by 8 bases and J by 7 bases, and 15 bases separated the two germline ends. Germline CDR1 reads DFQATT; CDR2 reads SNEGSKA (reference sequence). CDR3 amino acids: CSSFGGRNEQFF. The DNA of the CDR3 is TGCAGTTCGTTCGGGGGCCGGAATGAGCAGTTCTTC.

This clonotype was counted many times. The rearrangement uses TRBV12-3 or TRBV12-4 and TRBJ1-1; D is unresolved. The CDR3 has 12 amino acids. Deletions cut 8 bases from V and 1 base from J, with 8 bases between. The CDR3: CASERTNTEAFF. CDR3 nucleotide sequence: TGTGCCAGCGAGCGGACGAACACTGAAGCTTTCTTT.